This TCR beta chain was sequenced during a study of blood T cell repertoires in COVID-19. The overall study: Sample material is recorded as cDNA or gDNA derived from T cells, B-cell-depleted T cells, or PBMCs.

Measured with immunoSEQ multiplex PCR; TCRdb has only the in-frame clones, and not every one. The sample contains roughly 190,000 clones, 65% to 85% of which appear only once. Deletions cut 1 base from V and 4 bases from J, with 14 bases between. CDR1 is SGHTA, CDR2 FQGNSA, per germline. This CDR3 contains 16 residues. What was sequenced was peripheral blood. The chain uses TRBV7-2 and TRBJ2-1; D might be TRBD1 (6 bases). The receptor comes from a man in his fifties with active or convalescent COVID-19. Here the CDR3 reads CASSLVPRGVYNEQFF. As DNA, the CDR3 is TGTGCCAGCAGCTTAGTTCCCAGGGGTGTGTACAATGAGCAGTTCTTC.